This TCR beta chain was retrieved from a study of blood T cell repertoires in COVID-19. The V and J ends lost 6 bases and 1 base, in that order; junction bases with no gene match: 5. CDR3 length: 14 residues. Germline V gives CDR1 LNHDA, CDR2 SQIVND (reference sequence). Data came from immunoSEQ multiplex PCR; TCRdb stores just in-frame clones and leaves some out. Among 240,000 or so clones listed, about 68% were seen once. Comment on this clone: Other DNA sequences within the sample encode an identical CDR3.

The origin of this receptor is a woman older than 75 with acute or convalescent COVID-19. V gene TRBV19 combines with J gene TRBJ2-7; 8 bases align to TRBD1. The sequenced sample was peripheral blood. The CDR3 reads CASRGRGPSYEQYF. CDR3 nucleotides: TGTGCCAGTAGGGGCAGGGGGCCTTCCTACGAGCAGTACTTC.